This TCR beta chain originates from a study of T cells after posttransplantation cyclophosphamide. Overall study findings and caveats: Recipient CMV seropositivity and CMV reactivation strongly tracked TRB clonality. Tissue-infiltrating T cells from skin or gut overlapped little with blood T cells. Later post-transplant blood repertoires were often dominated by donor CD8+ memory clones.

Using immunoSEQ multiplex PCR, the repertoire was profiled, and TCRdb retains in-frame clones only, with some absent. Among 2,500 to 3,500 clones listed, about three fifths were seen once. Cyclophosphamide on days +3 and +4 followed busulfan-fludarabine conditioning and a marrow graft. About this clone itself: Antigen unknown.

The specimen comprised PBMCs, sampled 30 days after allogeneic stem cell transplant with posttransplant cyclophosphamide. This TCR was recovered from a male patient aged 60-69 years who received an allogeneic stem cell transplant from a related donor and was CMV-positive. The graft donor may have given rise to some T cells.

CDR3 DNA: TGTGCCAGCAGCTTAACCTTCTTCGGGACTAGTCTTGGCAATGAGCAGTTCTTC. Translating gives CASSLTFFGTSLGNEQFF. The gene calls are TRBV11-2 and TRBJ2-1, with 8 bases lining up with TRBD2. J was trimmed by 6 bases and V by 2 bases; bases with no gene match: 15. CDR1 SGHAT and CDR2 FQNNGV come from the germline V gene. This CDR3 is built from 18 residues.